The 29 T cell receptor beta chains given below trace back to one sample, sequenced in a study of blood T cell repertoires in COVID-19. Sequenced by immunoSEQ multiplex PCR; TCRdb stores in-frame clones only, minus some. The profile covers 250,000 or so clones, with 80% to 95% appearing a single time and 0.83% taken by the ten largest. Input material: peripheral blood. The receptors were gathered from a man between 25 and 39 years old with COVID-19, enrolled during active disease.

This chain links TRBV6-6 with TRBJ1-2, with 11 bases that match TRBD1. Germline V CDR1 and CDR2: MNHNY, SVGAGI (reference sequence). J was trimmed by 5 bases and V by 5 bases; bases with no gene match: 10. CDR3 length equals 16 residues. As DNA, the CDR3 is TGTGCCAGCAGTAACAGAACCGGGACAGGGGGTTATGGCTACACCTTC. This encodes CASSNRTGTGGYGYTF.

The chain is built from TRBV5-1 and TRBJ1-4; D not resolved. Trimming removed 0 bases from V and 8 bases from J, with 8 bases in between. CDR1 SGHRS and CDR2 YFSETQ come from the germline V gene. The CDR3 extends over 13 amino acids. The CDR3 sequence is CASSLAGEEKLFF. CDR3 in DNA: TGCGCCAGCAGCTTGGCCGGGGAAGAAAAACTGTTTTTT. Drawing the rest from reference TRBV5-1 and TRBJ1-4, the complete variable domain is KAGVTQTPRYLIKTRGQQVTLSCSPISGHRSVSWYQQTPGQGLQFLFEYFSETQRNKGNFPGRFSGRQFSNSRSEMNVSTLELGDSALYLCASSLAGEEKLFFGSGTQLSVL.

This clone turned up a few times. This chain joins TRBV2 and TRBJ2-3; 8 bases line up with TRBD2. The germline V gene encodes CDR1 SNHLY and CDR2 FYNNEI. The CDR3 is 15 residues long. Trimming cost V 6 bases and J 0 bases; bases outside gene matches: 5. This CDR3 reads CASRIGGGSTDTQYF. The CDR3 coding sequence is TGTGCCAGCAGGATCGGGGGGGGTAGCACAGATACGCAGTATTTT.

The rearrangement joins TRBV19 to TRBJ1-1; 7 bases match TRBD1. V lost 5 bases to trimming and J lost 9 bases; unmatched junction nucleotides: 12. There are 14 residues in the CDR3. CDR1 and CDR2 (germline): LNHDA, SQIVND (reference sequence). The CDR3, as DNA: TGTGCCAGTAGTCAATTGGTGGGGACAGTACAAGCTTTCTTT. Translated, it gives CASSQLVGTVQAFF. The full variable domain, completed using reference TRBV19 and TRBJ1-1, is DGGITQSPKYLFRKEGQNVTLSCEQNLNHDAMYWYRQDPGQGLRLIYYSQIVNDFQKGDIAEGYSVSREKKESFPLTVTSAQKNPTAFYLCASSQLVGTVQAFFGQGTRLTVV.

V usage is TRBV5-1 and J usage is TRBJ2-7, with 12 bases aligning to TRBD2. The ends lost 4 bases at V and 5 bases at J; junction bases unmatched: 7. CDR3 size: 15 residues. CDR1 is SGHRS, CDR2 YFSETQ, per germline. CDR3 region: CASSILAGGRHEQYF. DNA for the CDR3: TGCGCCAGCAGCATTCTAGCGGGGGGGAGGCACGAGCAGTACTTC.

This chain uses TRBV15 with TRBJ2-3; 14 bases agree with TRBD2. CDR1 is LNHNV, CDR2 YYDKDF, per germline (reference sequence). The V gene end was trimmed by 5 bases and the J gene end by 5 bases; junction bases not matched to a gene: 9. This CDR3 contains 17 residues. The CDR3 spells CATSVRRLAGGIDTQYF. CDR3 nucleotides: TGTGCCACCAGCGTCCGAAGACTAGCGGGGGGGATAGATACGCAGTATTTT.

This clone was seen a handful of times. V gene TRBV14 combines with J gene TRBJ1-1; TRBD1 is a possible D gene (6 bases). The length of the CDR3 is 16 residues. The germline CDR1 and CDR2 sequences are SGHDN and FVKESK. Trimming removed 4 bases from V and 4 bases from J, with 19 bases in between. The CDR3 loop is CASSLRTVGVSTEAFF. DNA for the CDR3: TGTGCCAGCAGCCTGCGGACAGTTGGGGTAAGCACTGAAGCTTTCTTT.

A few counts support this clone. This chain connects TRBV6-5 to TRBJ1-5, with TRBD1 as a possible D gene (5 bases). Germline CDR1 MNHEY, CDR2 SVGAGI. Trimming removed 8 bases at V and 0 bases at J, with 14 bases between. The CDR3 sequence is 15 residues long. The DNA for the CDR3 is TGTGCCAGCCAAAAGGGCAGGGATAGCAATCAGCCCCAGCATTTT. It encodes CASQKGRDSNQPQHF.

The chain employs TRBV18 and TRBJ2-1, with 8 bases lining up with TRBD2. The CDR3 is 16 residues long. The germline CDR1 and CDR2 sequences are KGHSH and LQKENI. V lost 2 bases, J lost 6 bases, and 9 bases stayed unmatched. The CDR3 sequence is CASSPRASGPSNEQFF. The CDR3 DNA follows: TGTGCCAGCTCACCAAGGGCTAGCGGGCCAAGCAATGAGCAGTTCTTC.

The genes are TRBV7-9 and TRBJ2-5; D possibly corresponds to TRBD2 (5 bases). Trimming removed 3 bases at V and 2 bases at J, with 10 bases between. Germline assignment: CDR1 SEHNR and CDR2 FQNEAQ (reference sequence). CDR3 length: 14 residues. The CDR3 nucleotides read TGTGCCAGCAGCTTGGGCGAGGGTCAAGAGACCCAGTACTTC. This sequence encodes CASSLGEGQETQYF.

V gene TRBV2 combines with J gene TRBJ1-2; D is uncertain. The germline V and J ends were trimmed by 1 base and 4 bases, with 10 bases remaining between them. Germline lookup yields CDR1 SNHLY and CDR2 FYNNEI. The CDR3 loop spans 14 amino acids. CDR3 in DNA: TGTGCCAGCAGTGAAGGTACGACGGGCTATGGCTACACCTTC. Amino acids: CASSEGTTGYGYTF.

The gene calls are TRBV7-3 and TRBJ1-2; D not certain. Germline V gene data show CDR1 as SGHTA and CDR2 as FQGTGA. Trimming took 4 bases from V and 10 from J, leaving 13 bases between them. The CDR3 covers 12 residues. The CDR3 loop reads CASSYQETVYTF. CDR3 nucleotide sequence: TGTGCCAGCAGCTATCAGGAAACGGTCTACACCTTC.

V and J are TRBV6-4 and TRBJ2-1; the match to TRBD1 covers 10 bases. Germline V gene sequence: CDR1 MRHNA, CDR2 SNTAGT. The length of the CDR3 is 16 residues. J lost 8 bases, V lost 4 bases, and 11 bases had no gene match. Here the CDR3 reads CASSALDRGHMDEQFF. The DNA of the CDR3 is TGTGCCAGCAGTGCATTAGACAGGGGGCATATGGATGAGCAGTTCTTC.

The chain uses TRBV12-5 and TRBJ2-1; 10 nucleotides match TRBD2. CDR1 LGHNT and CDR2 FRNRAP come from the germline V gene. This CDR3 is 19 amino acids long. J was trimmed by 4 bases and V by 5 bases; bases with no gene match: 17. The CDR3 nucleotides read TGTGCTAGTGGTCCGGGGGGCCTAGCGGGGGCAACAAAATACAATGAGCAGTTCTTC. Translated, it gives CASGPGGLAGATKYNEQFF.

This clone is a singleton in its sample. This chain links TRBV11-2 with TRBJ1-2; 7 bases fit TRBD1. This CDR3 has 16 residues. Germline CDR1 and CDR2: SGHAT and FQNNGV. With 6 bases clipped from V and 1 base from J, the junction kept 11 bases outside the gene matches. The CDR3 DNA follows: TGTGCCAGCAGAACCACAGGGGCGAAATTTAACTATGGCTACACCTTC. Encoded protein: CASRTTGAKFNYGYTF.

This chain uses TRBV25-1 with TRBJ1-2, with D possibly TRBD1 on 6 matching bases. Trimming took 5 bases from V and 4 from J, leaving 14 bases between them. Germline CDR1 and CDR2: MGHDK and SYGVNS. This CDR3 region has 14 residues. CDR3 sequence reads: CASSPLQGFYGYTF. The CDR3 DNA reads TGTGCCAGCAGTCCGCTACAGGGCTTCTATGGCTACACCTTC.

Remarks on this clone: The same CDR3 is also encoded by other DNA sequences in this sample. The rearrangement joins TRBV20-1 to TRBJ2-7, with D unclear. The CDR3 has 11 amino acids. Germline V CDR1 and CDR2: DFQATT, SNEGSKA (reference sequence). Trimming took off 3 bases at V and 5 bases at J, with 8 bases between the two ends. The CDR3 here is CSASSGHEQYF. Here the CDR3 DNA reads TGCAGTGCTAGCAGTGGCCACGAGCAGTACTTC.

This chain connects TRBV4-1 to TRBJ1-6; 9 bases align to TRBD1. CDR3 length: 15 residues. From germline, CDR1 is MGHRA and CDR2 YSYEKL. The J segment lost 7 bases and the V segment lost 4 bases, leaving 5 bases of the junction unmatched. This chain's CDR3 is CASSLKTGGNSPLHF. In DNA, the CDR3 is TGCGCCAGCAGCCTCAAGACAGGGGGGAATTCACCCCTCCACTTT.

The chain combines TRBV27 with TRBJ2-1; tentatively, D is TRBD2 (5 bases). This CDR3 is 19 amino acids long. CDR1 is MNHEY and CDR2 is SMNVEV in the germline V gene (reference sequence). Trimming cost V 4 bases and J 0 bases, with 22 bases left between them. CDR3 sequence (DNA): TGTGCCAGCAGTTCCCTCTCCGGGGTCGCTCATCACTCCTACAATGAGCAGTTCTTC. This encodes CASSSLSGVAHHSYNEQFF.

The chain recombines TRBV5-1 with TRBJ1-3, with 7 bases lining up with TRBD1. The V gene's germline CDR1 is SGHRS and CDR2 YFSETQ. V was pared by 4 bases and J by 4 bases, with 5 bases of the junction left unmatched. The CDR3 loop spans 14 amino acids. CDR3 DNA: TGCGCCAGCAGCGGCGGGACAGTCGGAAACACCATATATTTT. Its protein product is CASSGGTVGNTIYF.

The chain uses TRBV4-1 and TRBJ2-5, with 14 bases matching TRBD2. V lost 0 bases to trimming and J lost 5 bases; unmatched junction nucleotides: 8. Germline CDR1 reads MGHRA; CDR2 reads YSYEKL. The CDR3 loop spans 18 amino acids. CDR3 loop: CASSQEGWTSGGLETQYF. The CDR3 coding sequence is TGCGCCAGCAGCCAAGAAGGTTGGACTAGCGGGGGGTTGGAGACCCAGTACTTC.

The chain employs TRBV5-1 and TRBJ1-5, with D possibly matching TRBD1 (6 bases). The CDR3 has 15 amino acids. V lost 4 bases and J lost 0, with 11 bases in between. The germline CDR1 and CDR2 sequences are SGHRS and YFSETQ. The CDR3 region is CASSLQGNSNQPQHF. CDR3 bases: TGCGCCAGCAGCCTACAGGGAAATAGCAATCAGCCCCAGCATTTT.

The chain carries TRBV7-9 and TRBJ1-1; tentative D call: TRBD1 (5 bases). The germline V and J ends were trimmed by 3 bases and 5 bases, with 10 bases remaining between them. The germline V gene encodes CDR1 SEHNR and CDR2 FQNEAQ (reference sequence). There are 13 residues in the CDR3. CDR3 in amino acids: CASSFRVETEAFF. The CDR3 DNA reads TGTGCCAGCAGCTTCAGGGTGGAGACTGAAGCTTTCTTT.

The CDR3 loop is CAISGGTDEQYF. CDR3 DNA sequence: TGTGCCATCAGTGGCGGGACAGACGAGCAGTACTTC. This sequence joins TRBV10-3 and TRBJ2-7; D may be TRBD1 (7 bases). The length of the CDR3 is 12 residues. The germline CDR1 and CDR2 sequences are ENHRY and SYGVKD. The V gene lost 4 bases and the J gene lost 5 bases, with 9 bases spanning the gap.

The chain combines TRBV7-6 with TRBJ1-3; 9 bases are a match to TRBD1. The V and J ends lost 5 bases and 2 bases, in that order; junction bases with no gene match: 13. Germline V lookup: CDR1 SGHVS, CDR2 FNYEAQ. There are 18 residues in the CDR3. This CDR3 is CASSPQPPRDRAGNTIYF. DNA of the CDR3: TGTGCCAGCAGCCCACAGCCCCCCCGGGACAGGGCTGGAAACACCATATATTTT. The full variable domain, completed using reference TRBV7-6 and TRBJ1-3, is GAGVSQSPRYKVTKRGQDVALRCDPISGHVSLYWYRQALGQGPEFLTYFNYEAQQDKSGLPNDRFSAERPEGSISTLTIQRTEQRDSAMYRCASSPQPPRDRAGNTIYFGEGSWLTVV.

The genes are TRBV4-1 and TRBJ1-2, with unresolved D. V gave up 3 bases and J gave up 4 bases, with 15 bases separating them. Germline V lookup: CDR1 MGHRA, CDR2 YSYEKL. This CDR3 region has 15 residues. In DNA form, the CDR3 reads TGCGCCAGCAGCCACCCCGGAGGGCAGTTCTATGGCTACACCTTC. This encodes CASSHPGGQFYGYTF.

The chain employs TRBV7-2 and TRBJ1-4; TRBD1 matches 8 bases. V dropped 5 bases and J dropped 6; count of bases not matched to a gene: 8. Germline loops: CDR1 SGHTA, CDR2 FQGNSA. The CDR3 length is 15 residues. For the CDR3, the DNA is TGTGCCAGCAGCGTCAGACAGGGGCTAGATGAAAAACTGTTTTTT. Its protein product is CASSVRQGLDEKLFF.

J is TRBJ1-3 and V is TRBV5-1, with D hard to call. Germline V gives CDR1 SGHRS, CDR2 YFSETQ. Trimming stripped 7 bases from V and 0 bases from J, with 14 bases between. This CDR3 has 15 amino acids. CDR3 loop: CASGIDTSSGNTIYF. The DNA for the CDR3 is TGCGCCAGCGGAATAGACACGAGCTCTGGAAACACCATATATTTT.

V is TRBV7-2 and J is TRBJ2-2; 7 bases line up with TRBD2. V lost 5 bases and J lost 2; bases outside the gene matches: 11. This CDR3 comprises 17 residues. Germline V gene sequence: CDR1 SGHTA, CDR2 FQGNSA. Here the CDR3 reads CASSPTSGALNTGELFF. The CDR3 DNA is TGTGCCAGCAGCCCTACGAGCGGGGCCTTAAACACCGGGGAGCTGTTTTTT.